A selection of T cell receptor beta chains follows, all from one sample in a study of technical replicates of blood from a few donors. Here immunoSEQ multiplex PCR was the method, and the copy in TCRdb shows in-frame clones only, minus some. The table records about 50,000 clones, approximately 94% of them present only once. The sequenced sample consisted of T cells isolated from PBMCs. Receptors originate from a human donor in good health. CDR3s include the opening cysteine and the closing phenylalanine or tryptophan. D genes are given only for firm matches. Not every row has a clone size; where given, it reads once, few, many or a size class.

J	D	size	V	CDR3	DNA
TRBJ1-1	.	.	TRBV5-1	CATQREGMNTEAFF	TGCGCCACCCAACGAGAGGGCATGAACACTGAAGCTTTCTTT
TRBJ2-2	.	.	TRBV9	CASSPGGTGELFF	TGTGCCAGCAGCCCTGGGGGGACCGGGGAGCTGTTTTTT
TRBJ1-1	.	.	TRBV4-1	CASSHPLQGRHTEAFF	TGCGCCAGCAGCCACCCTCTACAGGGACGCCACACTGAAGCTTTCTTT
TRBJ1-2	TRBD1	.	TRBV27	CASAIHDRGYGYTF	TGTGCCAGCGCCATCCACGACAGGGGCTATGGCTACACCTTC
TRBJ2-5	.	.	TRBV6-5	CASSYGRQETQYF	TGTGCCAGCAGTTACGGTAGACAAGAGACCCAGTACTTC
TRBJ1-5	TRBD1	.	TRBV10-3	CAISEDRGRQPQHF	TGTGCCATCAGTGAGGACAGGGGTCGTCAGCCCCAGCATTTT
TRBJ2-7	TRBD1	.	TRBV15	CATSRDRGYEQYF	TGTGCCACCAGCAGAGACAGGGGGTACGAGCAGTACTTC
TRBJ2-7	.	.	TRBV2	CASSENGPGEQYF	TGTGCCAGCAGTGAAAACGGTCCCGGGGAGCAGTACTTC
TRBJ2-7	.	few	TRBV29-1	CSVEEGAYEQYF	TGCAGCGTTGAAGAGGGGGCGTACGAGCAGTACTTC
TRBJ1-1	TRBD1	.	TRBV19	CASRMTGGTNTEAFF	TGTGCCAGTAGGATGACAGGGGGGACGAACACTGAAGCTTTCTTT
TRBJ1-5	TRBD1	once	TRBV28	CASSELQGAGQPQHF	TGTGCCAGCAGTGAATTGCAGGGGGCAGGTCAGCCCCAGCATTTT
TRBJ2-7	.	once	TRBV7-2	CASSLSGYSGREQYF	TGTGCCAGCAGCTTATCGGGTTACTCTGGGAGAGAGCAGTACTTC
TRBJ2-1	TRBD2	.	TRBV5-6	CASRTSGRGNEQFF	TGTGCCAGCCGAACTAGCGGGAGGGGCAATGAGCAGTTCTTC
TRBJ2-7	TRBD2	.	TRBV4-1	CASSRLAGGPYEQYF	TGCGCCAGCAGCCGACTAGCGGGAGGACCCTACGAGCAGTACTTC
TRBJ1-4	.	.	TRBV11-2	CASSLDLGAMGKLFF	TGTGCCAGCAGCTTAGATCTGGGGGCGATGGGAAAACTGTTTTTT
TRBJ2-3	TRBD1	.	TRBV6-5	CASKRTGVSTDTQYF	TGTGCCAGCAAACGCACAGGGGTAAGCACAGATACGCAGTATTTT
TRBJ2-2	.	.	TRBV2	CASNPQKAGELFF	TGTGCCAGCAATCCCCAGAAAGCCGGGGAGCTGTTTTTT
TRBJ1-1	.	once	TRBV27	CASSLIQGPEAFF	TGTGCCAGCAGCTTAATACAGGGACCTGAAGCTTTCTTT
TRBJ2-7	TRBD1	.	TRBV6-1	CASRGDSSYEQYF	TGTGCCAGCAGGGGGGACAGCTCCTACGAGCAGTACTTC
TRBJ2-1	TRBD2	.	TRBV11-3	CASSAGLGTYNEQFF	TGTGCCAGCAGCGCCGGACTAGGTACCTACAATGAGCAGTTCTTC
TRBJ2-4	TRBD1	once	TRBV6-6	CASSSRTGQDIQYF	TGTGCCAGCAGTTCGAGGACAGGGCAGGACATTCAGTACTTC
TRBJ1-1	TRBD1	.	TRBV25-1	CASSEGTGVEAFF	TGTGCCAGCAGTGAAGGGACAGGGGTTGAAGCTTTCTTT
TRBJ2-7	TRBD1	.	TRBV5-6	CASSSSSGQTYEQYF	TGTGCCAGCAGCTCCTCCTCGGGACAGACCTACGAGCAGTACTTC
TRBJ2-3	TRBD2	few	TRBV28	CASRTSGKSDTQYF	TGTGCCAGCAGGACTAGCGGGAAGTCAGATACGCAGTATTTT
TRBJ1-2	.	.	TRBV6-1	CASSEGPGRANYGYTF	TGTGCCAGCAGTGAAGGTCCGGGCAGGGCTAACTATGGCTACACCTTC
TRBJ2-1	TRBD1	.	TRBV20-1	CSARERGQQFF	TGCAGTGCTAGGGAAAGGGGGCAGCAGTTCTTC
TRBJ2-7	.	.	TRBV5-4	CASSSQGHLRVYEQYF	TGTGCCAGCAGCAGTCAAGGACATCTCCGTGTCTACGAGCAGTACTTC
TRBJ2-1	.	.	TRBV28	CASSLALNEQFF	TGTGCCAGCAGTTTAGCGCTTAATGAGCAGTTCTTC
TRBJ2-5	.	.	TRBV27	CASSSGQAGETQYF	TGTGCCAGCAGTTCTGGACAGGCGGGGGAGACCCAGTACTTC
TRBJ2-6	.	.	TRBV9	CASSVPPGGGANVLTF	TGTGCCAGCAGCGTACCACCCGGGGGTGGGGCCAACGTCCTGACTTTC
TRBJ2-5	.	.	TRBV19	CASSYQGVETQYF	TGTGCCAGTAGTTATCAGGGTGTGGAGACCCAGTACTTC
TRBJ2-2	.	.	TRBV11-2	CASSLHQGAGELFF	TGTGCCAGCAGCTTACACCAGGGTGCCGGGGAGCTGTTTTTT
TRBJ1-4	.	.	TRBV5-8	CASSFWPTGPNEKLFF	TGTGCCAGCAGCTTCTGGCCCACAGGGCCCAATGAAAAACTGTTTTTT